Below, one TCR beta chain is given with its context. Its antigen remains unknown. TCRdb re-called the reads with MiXCR, one entry per CDR3 protein. The top ten clones hold 10% to 13% of a sample with over 450,000 distinct CDR3 sequences, around 11% of them seen once. The data stem from a study of T cell repertoires in cytomegalovirus infection. The overall study: CMV infection together with matching HLA type was indicated by public TCR beta signatures. Whole-study findings and limits: Carriage of CMV together with the relevant HLA was identifiable through cumulative public TCR beta family frequency. HLA-C-restricted, CMV-specific TCR beta clonotypes were dominant ex vivo.

V was pared by 4 bases and J by 10 bases, with 13 bases between. Germline CDR1 reads SQVTM; CDR2 reads ANQGSEA. This CDR3 has 12 amino acids. V gene TRBV29-1 combines with J gene TRBJ1-4; weak D call: TRBD1 (5 bases). The TCR comes from a human donor in good health (CMV status not recorded). Some clones in this sample may be carry-over from other donors' samples. The sample consisted of PBMCs. The CDR3 spells CSVGYPGGKLFF. DNA for the CDR3: TGCAGCGTTGGCTACCCGGGGGGAAAACTGTTTTTT.